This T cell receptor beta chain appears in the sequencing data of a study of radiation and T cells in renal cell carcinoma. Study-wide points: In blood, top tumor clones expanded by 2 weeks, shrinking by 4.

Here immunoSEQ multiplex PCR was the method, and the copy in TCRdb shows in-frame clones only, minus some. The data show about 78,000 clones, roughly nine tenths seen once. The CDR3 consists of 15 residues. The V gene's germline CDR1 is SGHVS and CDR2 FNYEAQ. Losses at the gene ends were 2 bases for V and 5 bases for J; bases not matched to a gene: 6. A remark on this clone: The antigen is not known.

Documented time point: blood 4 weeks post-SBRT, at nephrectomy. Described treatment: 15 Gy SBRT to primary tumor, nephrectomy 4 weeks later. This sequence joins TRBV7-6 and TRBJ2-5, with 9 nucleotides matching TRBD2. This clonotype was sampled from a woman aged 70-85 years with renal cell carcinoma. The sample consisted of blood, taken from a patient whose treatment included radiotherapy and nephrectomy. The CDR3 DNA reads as TGTGCCAGCAGCTTAATCCCTAGCGGGATTGAGACCCAGTACTTC. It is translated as CASSLIPSGIETQYF.